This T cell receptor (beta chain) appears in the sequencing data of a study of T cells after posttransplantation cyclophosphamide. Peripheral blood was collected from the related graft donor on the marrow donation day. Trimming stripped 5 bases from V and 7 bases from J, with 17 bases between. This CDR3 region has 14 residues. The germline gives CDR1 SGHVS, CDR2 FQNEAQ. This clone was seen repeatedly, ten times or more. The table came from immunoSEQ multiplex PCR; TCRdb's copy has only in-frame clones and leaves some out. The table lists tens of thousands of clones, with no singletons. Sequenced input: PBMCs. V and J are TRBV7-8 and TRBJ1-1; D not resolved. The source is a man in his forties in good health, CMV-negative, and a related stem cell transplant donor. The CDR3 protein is CASSIRGGFDEAFF. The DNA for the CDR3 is TGTGCCAGCAGCATCCGCGGTGGGTTTGATGAAGCTTTCTTT.